A single sample gave rise to the 28 T cell receptor beta chains below, sequenced in a study of T-cell memory formation after mild COVID-19. TCRdb re-called the 5' RACE reads through MiXCR, storing one row per CDR3 protein. The table records fewer than 600,000 distinct CDR3 sequences, 20% to 25% of them present only once. The specimen sequenced was PBMCs or a T cell subset sorted from them (not recorded which). These receptors were collected from an adult woman who had mild COVID-19 (a few samples of this study predate the infection). Cell type and time point are not known.

The V call is TRBV11-2, the J call TRBJ2-1; 10 bases map to TRBD2. Losses at the gene ends were 7 bases for V and 4 bases for J; bases not matched to a gene: 7. The germline V gene has CDR1 SGHAT and CDR2 FQNNGV. This CDR3 has 15 amino acids. The CDR3 region has the DNA TGTGCCAGCACTGAACTAGCGGGGATTTACAATGAGCAGTTCTTC. Its protein is CASTELAGIYNEQFF. Variable domain in full (rest from reference TRBV11-2 and TRBJ2-1): EAGVAQSPRYKIIEKRQSVAFWCNPISGHATLYWYQQILGQGPKLLIQFQNNGVVDDSQLPKDRFSAERLKGVDSTLKIQPAKLEDSAVYLCASTELAGIYNEQFFGPGTRLTVL.

This clonotype was seen only a few times. The chain joins TRBV3-1 to TRBJ1-2; D might be TRBD1 (5 bases). CDR1 and CDR2 (germline): LGHDT, YNNKEL (reference sequence). The CDR3 has 15 amino acids. The germline V and J ends were trimmed by 0 bases and 5 bases, with 13 bases remaining between them. DNA for the CDR3: TGTGCCAGCAGCCAAGATTCTCAGGGTTCTTATGGCTACACCTTC. Its protein is CASSQDSQGSYGYTF.

Turning to this clonotype: A much larger clone is a single base away; this may be a read error. The chain combines TRBV6-5 with TRBJ1-4; a weak D match, TRBD1 (6 bases). Germline V CDR1 and CDR2: MNHEY, SVGAGI. Trimming removed 5 bases at V and 0 bases at J, with 7 bases between. The CDR3 runs 14 residues. CDR3 coding DNA: TGTGCCAGCAGTGCAGGGGCAACTAATGAAAAACTGTTTTTT. The encoded protein is CASSAGATNEKLFF.

The chain is built from TRBV12-3 or TRBV12-4 and TRBJ2-1, with D unresolved. With 5 bases removed from V and 2 bases from J, the gap between germline ends came to 10 bases. This CDR3 contains 14 residues. Written as DNA, the CDR3 is TGTGCCAGCAGTGGAGCAGGCACCTACAATGAGCAGTTCTTC. It is translated as CASSGAGTYNEQFF.

This clonotype appeared a few times. The chain has TRBV5-1 and TRBJ2-1; D is possibly TRBD2 (5 bases). Germline CDR1 is SGHRS and CDR2 is YFSETQ. This CDR3 has 15 residues. The germline V and J ends were trimmed by 4 bases and 9 bases, with 20 bases remaining between them. DNA for the CDR3: TGCGCCAGCAGCCCAGTACAGCGGTCAACGGGTGAGCAGTTCTTC. Amino acid sequence: CASSPVQRSTGEQFF.

This clonotype was recorded many times. The rearrangement links TRBV7-3 to TRBJ2-1, with TRBD2 identical over 11 bases. There are 15 residues in the CDR3. The ends lost 0 bases at V and 7 bases at J; junction bases unmatched: 2. CDR1 SGHTA and CDR2 FQGTGA come from the germline V gene. This chain's CDR3 is CASSLTPSGGNEQFF. CDR3 DNA: TGTGCCAGCAGCTTAACCCCTAGCGGGGGGAATGAGCAGTTCTTC.

The chain couples TRBV6-5 to TRBJ2-5; unclear D gene. The CDR3 consists of 16 residues. Germline CDR1 and CDR2: MNHEY and SVGAGI. The V and J ends lost 1 base and 5 bases respectively, with 17 bases between them. The CDR3 reads CASSYYPYKRTETQYF. The CDR3 DNA follows: TGTGCCAGCAGTTACTACCCCTATAAGAGAACGGAGACCCAGTACTTC.

This clonotype has only a few counts. Here the CDR3 DNA reads TGTGCCAGTAGTGAGAGGGGACAGGGGGCTGGAGATACGCAGTATTTT. It codes for CASSERGQGAGDTQYF. The genes are TRBV19 and TRBJ2-3; 12 nucleotides line up with TRBD1. Germline CDR1 reads LNHDA; CDR2 reads SQIVND (reference sequence). This CDR3 has 16 residues. The J segment lost 5 bases and the V segment lost 5 bases, leaving 8 bases of the junction unmatched.

The V gene is TRBV7-8, the J gene TRBJ1-5; 8 bases fit TRBD1. The CDR3 sequence is 14 residues long. The germline gives CDR1 SGHVS, CDR2 FQNEAQ. The V and J ends lost 5 bases and 3 bases, in that order; junction bases with no gene match: 3. CDR3 DNA: TGTGCCAGCAGCAGGGACAGGATCAATCAGCCCCAGCATTTT. Its protein product is CASSRDRINQPQHF.

This chain connects TRBV19 to TRBJ2-3, with 10 positions matching TRBD2. The V gene end was trimmed by 8 bases and the J gene end by 3 bases; junction bases not matched to a gene: 8. CDR1 LNHDA and CDR2 SQIVND come from the germline V gene (reference sequence). This CDR3 comprises 15 residues. The CDR3 DNA reads as TGTGCCAGTCGATCTAGCGGGGGTACTACAGATACGCAGTATTTT. Residues: CASRSSGGTTDTQYF.

The chain employs TRBV7-9 and TRBJ2-2, with TRBD2 matching over 10 bases. Germline V gene lookup returns CDR1 SEHNR and CDR2 FQNEAQ (reference sequence). Trimming took 0 bases from V and 5 from J; bases not matched to a gene: 12. The CDR3 sequence is 19 residues long. Here the CDR3 DNA reads TGTGCCAGCAGCTTAGCGCGCAGCGGGAGGGCCAGTTGGACCGGGGAGCTGTTTTTT. This codes for CASSLARSGRASWTGELFF.

The V gene is TRBV24-1, the J gene TRBJ2-2; D gene ambiguous. With 5 bases removed from V and 3 bases from J, the gap between germline ends came to 9 bases. The CDR3 length is 14 residues. Germline V CDR1 and CDR2: KGHDR, SFDVKD. CDR3 DNA: TGTGCCACCAGTGCCCAGGTGGACACCGGGGAGCTGTTTTTT. Translation: CATSAQVDTGELFF.

This clonotype was seen more than once but under ten times. The genes are TRBV5-4 and TRBJ2-6; 10 nucleotides line up with TRBD1. CDR3 length: 16 residues. The V gene's germline CDR1 is SGHNT and CDR2 YYREEE (reference sequence). V shed 8 bases and J 1 base; nucleotides not matched to a gene: 6. CDR3 loop: CASRDRGGSGANVLTF. Written as DNA, the CDR3 is TGTGCCAGTAGGGACAGGGGTGGTTCTGGGGCCAACGTCCTGACTTTC.

This clonotype was seen a few times. The V gene is TRBV20-1, the J gene TRBJ2-1; 9 nucleotides agree with TRBD2. V lost 5 bases to trimming and J lost 5 bases; unmatched junction nucleotides: 10. Germline assignment: CDR1 DFQATT and CDR2 SNEGSKA (reference sequence). The CDR3 is made up of 15 amino acids. The CDR3 sequence is CSAAPRGRAHNEQFF. CDR3 in DNA: TGCAGTGCTGCTCCTCGCGGGAGGGCCCACAATGAGCAGTTCTTC.

The sample holds many counts of this clonotype. At one boundary the junction diverges from the germline segment, which might be a read error. The V and J genes are TRBV7-2 and TRBJ2-5, with D hard to call. Germline V gives CDR1 SGHTA, CDR2 FQGNSA. The CDR3 runs to 11 residues. The CDR3 coding sequence is TGCGCCAGCAGCTCCGGAGAGACCCAGTACTTC. Translation gives CASSSGETQYF.

The CDR3 DNA follows: TGTGCCAGCAGCCCGTCGGGGACGCTATACCCTAGCGGGGGGGTTTGGGAGACCCAGTACTTC. It specifies CASSPSGTLYPSGGVWETQYF. The V gene is TRBV3-1, the J gene TRBJ2-5; 12 bases are shared with TRBD2. There are 21 residues in the CDR3. Germline-derived CDR1 and CDR2 are LGHDT and YNNKEL (reference sequence). J gave up 5 bases and V 4 bases, and 23 bases lay outside the gene matches.

The V call is TRBV20-1, the J call TRBJ1-1; D gene unclear. The CDR3 spans 13 residues. Trimming removed 4 bases at V and 3 bases at J, with 12 bases between. In germline, CDR1 is DFQATT, CDR2 SNEGSKA (reference sequence). The CDR3, as DNA: TGCAGTGCTAAGCGGGCCCTGGACACTGAAGCTTTCTTT. Residues: CSAKRALDTEAFF.

The chain uses TRBV5-1 and TRBJ1-5; 11 bases match TRBD1. This CDR3 spans 16 amino acids. Germline CDR1 SGHRS, CDR2 YFSETQ. With V trimmed by 4 bases and J by 8 bases, 11 bases remained unmatched. The CDR3: CASSNGTGGIFEPQHF. The CDR3 DNA follows: TGCGCCAGCAGCAACGGGACAGGGGGGATCTTTGAGCCCCAGCATTTT.

This clonotype was found many times. V is TRBV4-1 and J is TRBJ2-7; 11 positions match TRBD1. Per germline, CDR1 MGHRA and CDR2 YSYEKL. The CDR3 runs to 15 residues. Germline trimming cut 4 bases from V and 2 bases from J; bases unmatched to any gene: 4. CDR3 in amino acids: CASSRGTGGAYEQYF. In nucleotides, the CDR3 is TGCGCCAGCAGCCGCGGGACAGGGGGTGCCTACGAGCAGTACTTC.

The chain has TRBV7-3 and TRBJ2-2, with 9 bases fitting TRBD1. This CDR3 spans 12 amino acids. Per germline, CDR1 SGHTA and CDR2 FQGTGA. With 11 bases clipped from V and 5 bases from J, the junction kept 3 bases outside the gene matches. CDR3 bases: TGTGCCGTACAGGGGGCGACCGGGGAGCTGTTTTTT. The encoded protein is CAVQGATGELFF.

This clonotype was counted between two and nine times. The genes are TRBV6-2 or TRBV6-3 and TRBJ2-5; 7 bases line up with TRBD1. Germline-derived CDR1 and CDR2 are MNHEY and SVGEGT. Trimming took 6 bases from V and 2 from J; bases not matched to a gene: 12. The CDR3 has 16 residues. The CDR3 coding sequence is TGTGCCAGCAGACACCCTTGGACAGGTTTACAAGAGACCCAGTACTTC. It is translated as CASRHPWTGLQETQYF.

A word on this clonotype: Given a much more abundant clone one base away, this may be a read error. The chain uses TRBV12-3 or TRBV12-4 and TRBJ2-7, with D unresolved. The CDR3 has 11 amino acids. The ends were cut back, 6 bases at V and 3 bases at J, with 6 bases in the middle. The CDR3 DNA follows: TGTGCCAGCAGGCAAAACTACGAGCAGTACTTC. This sequence encodes CASRQNYEQYF.

This sequence joins TRBV10-3 and TRBJ2-3; D is undetermined. The germline V gene has CDR1 ENHRY and CDR2 SYGVKD. The CDR3 is 14 residues long. The ends were cut back, 4 bases at V and 1 base at J, with 9 bases in the middle. Here the CDR3 DNA reads TGTGCCATCAGTGGCCCGGGTGGCACAGATACGCAGTATTTT. This codes for CAISGPGGTDTQYF.

This clonotype appeared a few times. The V and J genes are TRBV5-1 and TRBJ2-1; 13 positions agree with TRBD2. The CDR3 totals 15 residues. Germline assignment: CDR1 SGHRS and CDR2 YFSETQ. The V and J ends lost 5 bases and 7 bases, in that order; junction bases with no gene match: 6. The CDR3 spells CASSQGLAGSNEQFF. Written as DNA, the CDR3 is TGCGCCAGCAGTCAGGGACTAGCGGGGTCGAATGAGCAGTTCTTC.

The chain has TRBV5-1 and TRBJ2-3; D might be TRBD1 (6 bases). The germline gives CDR1 SGHRS, CDR2 YFSETQ. This CDR3 has 15 residues. V lost 3 bases to trimming and J lost 2 bases, with 13 bases between them. The CDR3 nucleotides read TGCGCCAGCAGCTCGATGGGGGCCCCCACAGATACGCAGTATTTT. This gives the protein CASSSMGAPTDTQYF.

This clonotype turned up a few times. The V call is TRBV7-9, the J call TRBJ2-7; D not resolved. V dropped 1 base and J dropped 0 bases, with 13 bases sitting between them. The germline V gene has CDR1 SEHNR and CDR2 FQNEAQ (reference sequence). This CDR3 contains 16 residues. The CDR3 nucleotides are TGTGCCAGCAGCTTAGGTCTCGGCAAGAGCTCCTACGAGCAGTACTTC. It codes for CASSLGLGKSSYEQYF.

V usage is TRBV11-3 and J usage is TRBJ1-2; D is perhaps TRBD1 (5 bases). The CDR3 is made up of 13 amino acids. With 5 bases removed from V and 8 bases from J, the gap between germline ends came to 15 bases. CDR1 and CDR2 (germline): SGHNT, YENEEA. The CDR3 region is CASSPDSVGGYTF. The DNA for the CDR3 is TGTGCCAGCAGCCCAGACAGCGTTGGCGGCTACACCTTC.

A few counts support this clonotype. The V gene is TRBV11-2, the J gene TRBJ2-7; 7 bases line up with TRBD2. CDR3 length equals 15 residues. CDR1 and CDR2 from the germline V gene are SGHAT and FQNNGV. V lost 0 bases and J lost 4; bases outside the gene matches: 6. CDR3 sequence: CASSLERLAVYEQYF. CDR3 bases: TGTGCCAGCAGCTTAGAAAGGCTAGCGGTATACGAGCAGTACTTC. Full variable domain (missing parts from reference TRBV11-2 and TRBJ2-7): EAGVAQSPRYKIIEKRQSVAFWCNPISGHATLYWYQQILGQGPKLLIQFQNNGVVDDSQLPKDRFSAERLKGVDSTLKIQPAKLEDSAVYLCASSLERLAVYEQYFGPGTRLTVT.